What follows is one T cell receptor (beta chain) and its context. Its antigen is not known. The record originates from a study of T cell responses to AZD1222 COVID-19 vaccine. Overall study findings and caveats: Donors, mostly white British, included more females; clonal diversity was possibly underestimated. The study reported that nearly half of spike-specific TCRs target unmutated variant regions. The number of AZD1222 recipients seropositive at baseline was only 6 or 7. When two AZD1222 doses had been given, Spike-specific TCR breadth and depth rose.

Assay: immunoSEQ multiplex PCR; the TCRdb copy retains only in-frame clones and omits some. The data show 170,000 or so clones, with roughly 90% seen just once and around 2.6% held by the top ten. Trimming pared 2 bases from V and 9 bases from J, leaving 12 bases between. The CDR3 sequence is 14 residues long. The V gene's germline CDR1 is SGHRS and CDR2 YFSETQ. Sample: peripheral blood, taken on day 0 of AZD1222 vaccination. The rearrangement links TRBV5-1 to TRBJ1-6; a weak D match, TRBD1 (5 bases). The TCR comes from an adult in good health. The CDR3 region has the DNA TGCGCCAGCAGCTTCGGGGATGGGGCTTCACCCCTCCACTTT. Its translation is CASSFGDGASPLHF.